The sequence of this TCR beta chain was determined in a study of control samples from healthy donors and cancer patients. Assay: immunoSEQ multiplex PCR; the TCRdb copy retains only in-frame clones and omits some. Among over 120,000 clones listed, over 90% were seen once. Trimming took 0 bases from V and 4 from J; bases not matched to a gene: 9. Germline CDR1 SGDLS, CDR2 YYNGEE. CDR3 length: 17 residues. The sequenced sample was PBMCs. This TCR was recovered from a man aged 60-69 years with colorectal cancer. V is TRBV9 and J is TRBJ2-2, with 7 bases fitting TRBD1. CDR3 sequence reads: CASSVEGSEGATGELFF. As DNA, the CDR3 is TGTGCCAGCAGCGTAGAAGGCTCAGAGGGGGCCACCGGGGAGCTGTTTTTT.